The clone carrying this T cell receptor beta chain was detected only a few times. Its target is not known. Using its own MiXCR run on the reads, TCRdb lists one record per CDR3 protein. This table has approximately 250,000 distinct CDR3 sequences, around 9% appearing once. This record belongs to a study of T cell repertoires in cytomegalovirus infection. Study-level information: TCR beta signatures that were public indicated CMV infection and matching HLA type. General study points: Cumulative public TCR beta family frequency identified carriers of CMV plus the relevant HLA. CMV-specific HLA-C-restricted TCR beta clonotypes dominated the ex vivo response.

Looked up from germline, CDR1 is MNHEY and CDR2 is SMNVEV (reference sequence). J was trimmed by 5 bases and V by 8 bases; bases with no gene match: 8. The CDR3 runs to 13 residues. The V and J genes are TRBV27 and TRBJ1-2, with 7 bases lining up with TRBD1. This sequence originates from a human donor in good health (CMV status not recorded). Some clones in this sample may be carry-over from other donors' samples. The sequencing sample was made of PBMCs. The CDR3 nucleotides are TGTGCCAGCCACAGGACAGGTGGATATGGCTACACCTTC. Encoded protein: CASHRTGGYGYTF.